This T cell receptor (beta chain) was identified in a study of CD8+CD57+ T cells in acquired aplastic anemia. Genomic DNA served as template for TCR beta VDJ and CDR3 profiling. MiXCR, applied by TCRdb to the reads, yields one record per CDR3 protein. The table has some 190,000 distinct CDR3 sequences, approximately 49% seen once. Germline V gene sequence: CDR1 DFQATT, CDR2 SNEGSKA (reference sequence). J was trimmed by 3 bases and V by 0 bases; bases with no gene match: 7. CDR3 length: 15 amino acids. The TCR sequence derives from a human donor in good health. The sequencing input was sorted CD4+, CD8+, or CD8+CD57+ T cells (not recorded which) from PBMCs. The chain couples TRBV20-1 to TRBJ2-7; 8 bases line up with TRBD2. As DNA, the CDR3 is TGCAGTGCTAGAGACTGGGCGGGGGGACTCTACGAGCAGTACTTC. This codes for CSARDWAGGLYEQYF.